Shown below are 23 T cell receptor beta chains from a single sample sequenced in a study of T cells after yellow fever vaccination. TCRdb reprocessed the 5' RACE reads via MiXCR and lists one record per CDR3 protein. This table has about 550,000 distinct CDR3 sequences, about a fifth appearing once. This specimen was PBMCs, taken 15 days after the yellow fever booster vaccination. The receptor set was obtained from a young man who received the YFV17D yellow fever vaccine.

This clonotype has more than one count but fewer than ten. V and J are TRBV29-1 and TRBJ2-7; D gene unclear. CDR3 length: 14 amino acids. Trimming pared 3 bases from V and 2 bases from J, leaving 14 bases between. From germline, CDR1 is SQVTM and CDR2 ANQGSEA. CDR3 loop: CSVDISETPYEQYF. In nucleotides, the CDR3 is TGCAGCGTTGATATCAGCGAAACCCCCTACGAGCAGTACTTC.

The V and J genes are TRBV6-5 and TRBJ2-1; D unresolved. Per the germline V gene, CDR1 is MNHEY and CDR2 is SVGAGI. This CDR3 has 16 residues. V dropped 1 base and J dropped 0 bases, with 10 bases sitting between them. For the CDR3, the DNA is TGTGCCAGCAGTTACTTCGGTGACGGCTCCTACAATGAGCAGTTCTTC. It specifies CASSYFGDGSYNEQFF.

This clonotype was seen more than once but under ten times. This sequence joins TRBV6-5 and TRBJ1-1, with unresolved D. V gave up 4 bases and J gave up 11 bases, with 11 bases separating them. Germline V CDR1 and CDR2: MNHEY, SVGAGI. The CDR3 runs to 11 residues. CDR3 residues: CASSSFLGAFF. The CDR3 bases are TGTGCCAGCAGTTCGTTCTTGGGGGCTTTCTTT.

The J gene is TRBJ2-3, the V gene TRBV11-2; 10 nucleotides agree with TRBD2. This CDR3 has 16 residues. Germline values: CDR1 SGHAT, CDR2 FQNNGV. Losses at the gene ends were 2 bases for V and 15 bases for J; bases not matched to a gene: 17. As DNA, the CDR3 is TGTGCCAGCAGCTTATTCAGCGGGAGGGCCATAAGTCCCGCCTATTTT. It encodes CASSLFSGRAISPAYF.

The gene calls are TRBV20-1 and TRBJ2-3, with 7 bases that match TRBD2. CDR1 DFQATT and CDR2 SNEGSKA come from the germline V gene (reference sequence). The CDR3 has 14 residues. Here the CDR3 reads CSPLSFGGRDTQYF. The CDR3 DNA follows: TGCAGCCCGCTGAGTTTTGGCGGGAGAGATACGCAGTATTTT.

This clonotype was counted only a few times. This chain links TRBV9 with TRBJ2-6, with D unclear. With 4 bases removed from V and 6 bases from J, the gap between germline ends came to 11 bases. The germline V gene encodes CDR1 SGDLS and CDR2 YYNGEE. The CDR3 contains 14 residues. The CDR3 sequence is CASSPYIEANVLTF. The DNA for the CDR3 is TGTGCCAGCAGCCCTTACATCGAGGCCAACGTCCTGACTTTC.

This clonotype was counted between two and nine times. V usage is TRBV29-1 and J usage is TRBJ2-2; either TRBD1 or TRBD2 may supply D (5 bases each). V lost 5 bases and J 2 bases, leaving 12 bases between the germline ends. Germline V gene lookup returns CDR1 SQVTM and CDR2 ANQGSEA. The CDR3 extends over 14 amino acids. DNA of the CDR3: TGCAGCGTTCAGAGGGACCGCAACACCGGGGAGCTGTTTTTT. This codes for CSVQRDRNTGELFF.

This clonotype was seen only a few times. This chain uses TRBV5-1 with TRBJ1-2, with TRBD1 matching 7 bases. Germline assignment: CDR1 SGHRS and CDR2 YFSETQ. The trim removed 2 bases at V and 1 base at J, leaving 5 bases unmatched. This CDR3 comprises 15 residues. CDR3 residues: CASSFIGTVNYGYTF. The CDR3 DNA reads TGCGCCAGCAGCTTTATTGGGACAGTTAACTATGGCTACACCTTC.

This clonotype was counted many times. The CDR3 here is CASSLKALAGEGGYEQYF. For the CDR3, the DNA is TGTGCCAGCAGTCTGAAGGCCCTAGCGGGAGAAGGGGGTTACGAGCAGTACTTC. V gene TRBV12-3 or TRBV12-4 combines with J gene TRBJ2-7; TRBD2 matches 10 bases. Trimming removed 5 bases from V and 4 bases from J; junction bases left unmatched: 17. The CDR3 runs to 18 residues.

This clonotype was detected a few times. The CDR3 is CASSLTGSDQPQHF. CDR3 DNA sequence: TGTGCCAGCAGTTTGACAGGGTCAGACCAGCCCCAGCATTTT. The J gene is TRBJ1-5, the V gene TRBV27, with 7 bases matching TRBD1. V lost 3 bases to trimming and J lost 7 bases; unmatched junction nucleotides: 6. CDR1 and CDR2 (germline): MNHEY, SMNVEV (reference sequence). This CDR3 comprises 14 residues.

In its sample, this clonotype was seen once. The V call is TRBV5-6, the J call TRBJ2-5; D is possibly TRBD1 (5 bases). The V gene lost 4 bases and the J gene lost 7 bases, with 17 bases spanning the gap. The CDR3 runs 14 residues. Germline CDR1 and CDR2: SGHDT and YYEEEE. The CDR3 loop reads CASSPQTAEGTQYF. For the CDR3, the DNA is TGTGCCAGCAGCCCCCAGACAGCCGAAGGGACCCAGTACTTC.

A note on this clonotype: The germline gene is not matched at one end of the junction; a read error may be the cause. This CDR3 is CSSSHDRVRPYF. DNA of the CDR3: TGTTCCAGCAGCCATGACAGGGTTAGGCCGTACTTC. This sequence joins TRBV14 and TRBJ2-7, with 7 bases that match TRBD1. The V gene's germline CDR1 is SGHDN and CDR2 FVKESK. The CDR3 totals 12 residues. The full variable domain, with the rest looked up from reference TRBV14 and TRBJ2-7, is EAGVTQFPSHSVIEKGQTVTLRCDPISGHDNLYWYRRVMGKEIKFLLHFVKESKQDESGMPNNRFLAERTGGTYSTLKVQPAELEDSGVYFCSSSHDRVRPYFGPGTRLTVT.

V usage is TRBV24-1 and J usage is TRBJ2-4; D might be TRBD1 (6 bases). This CDR3 is built from 12 residues. The germline V gene encodes CDR1 KGHDR and CDR2 SFDVKD. The ends were cut back, 9 bases at V and 6 bases at J, with 11 bases in the middle. CDR3 sequence: CATHVDRNIQYF. CDR3 DNA sequence: TGTGCCACCCACGTGGACAGAAACATTCAGTACTTC.

This clonotype was counted once. The chain links TRBV27 to TRBJ1-6; possible D gene TRBD1, 6 bases. V was trimmed by 3 bases and J by 9 bases, leaving 12 bases between them. The CDR3 extends over 14 amino acids. CDR1 and CDR2 (germline): MNHEY, SMNVEV (reference sequence). CDR3 DNA sequence: TGTGCCAGCAGTTTTGGGGCAGGGGTTTCACCCCTCCACTTT. This encodes CASSFGAGVSPLHF.

This clonotype was observed many times. CDR3 sequence: CASSQDLAGYSDTQYF. The CDR3 bases are TGTGCCAGCAGCCAAGATCTAGCGGGATATTCAGATACGCAGTATTTT. The V gene is TRBV3-1, the J gene TRBJ2-3; 9 bases match TRBD2. The germline gives CDR1 LGHDT, CDR2 YNNKEL (reference sequence). CDR3 size: 16 residues. V lost 0 bases, J lost 4 bases, and 5 bases stayed unmatched.

There are a few counts of this clonotype. The chain couples TRBV20-1 to TRBJ2-3; D is uncertain. The CDR3 runs 13 residues. Trimming removed 3 bases at V and 4 bases at J, with 11 bases between. The V gene's germline CDR1 is DFQATT and CDR2 SNEGSKA (reference sequence). The CDR3 reads CSASLNSPDTQYF. CDR3 DNA sequence: TGCAGTGCTAGCCTTAATAGTCCAGATACGCAGTATTTT.

This clonotype was seen a few times. The chain employs TRBV20-1 and TRBJ2-2; weak D call: TRBD2 (6 bases). Germline values: CDR1 DFQATT, CDR2 SNEGSKA (reference sequence). The V end lost 0 bases, the J end lost 6 bases, and 14 bases lay between the germline ends. The CDR3 sequence is 15 residues long. The CDR3 nucleotides read TGCAGTGCTAGAGATTATGGAGGGCGTCCCGGGGAGCTGTTTTTT. Encoded protein: CSARDYGGRPGELFF.

This clonotype was detected a few times. This chain connects TRBV18 to TRBJ2-3; D gene ambiguous. Germline V gene data show CDR1 as KGHSH and CDR2 as LQKENI. CDR3 size: 15 residues. With 3 bases removed from V and 0 bases from J, the gap between germline ends came to 10 bases. This CDR3 reads CASSPSYLSTDTQYF. DNA of the CDR3: TGTGCCAGCTCACCTTCTTATCTCAGCACAGATACGCAGTATTTT.

This clonotype was seen more than once but under ten times. The chain joins TRBV9 to TRBJ2-7; perhaps TRBD1 as D (5 bases). Deletions cut 7 bases from V and 6 bases from J, with 20 bases between. Germline lookup yields CDR1 SGDLS and CDR2 YYNGEE. The CDR3 spans 14 residues. The CDR3 is CASGRGSLVSEQYF. In nucleotides, the CDR3 is TGTGCCAGCGGTAGGGGCAGTCTAGTCTCCGAGCAGTACTTC.

V gene TRBV7-2 combines with J gene TRBJ1-1; no definite D call. Germline CDR1 SGHTA, CDR2 FQGNSA. The CDR3 loop spans 13 amino acids. The V and J ends lost 2 bases and 5 bases respectively, with 9 bases between them. Here the CDR3 reads CASSLSVRTEAFF. The CDR3 DNA follows: TGTGCCAGCAGCTTATCTGTAAGGACTGAAGCTTTCTTT.

This clonotype turned up a few times. The genes are TRBV6-2 or TRBV6-3 and TRBJ2-5; 8 nucleotides agree with TRBD2. The CDR3 is 16 amino acids. Germline V gene lookup returns CDR1 MNHEY and CDR2 SVGEGT. V shed 4 bases and J 4 bases; nucleotides not matched to a gene: 11. Here the CDR3 DNA reads TGTGCCAGCAGTTCCCCCCGAGCGGGAGTTCTAGAGACCCAGTACTTC. This encodes CASSSPRAGVLETQYF.

In its sample, this clonotype was seen a few times. CDR3 nucleotide sequence: TGCAGCGTTTTAGGGGTAGGCGAGACCCAGTACTTC. Protein: CSVLGVGETQYF. The chain couples TRBV29-1 to TRBJ2-5; possible D gene TRBD1, 5 bases. V lost 5 bases and J lost 5, with 12 bases in between. Germline V gene data show CDR1 as SQVTM and CDR2 as ANQGSEA. CDR3 size: 12 residues.

J is TRBJ2-1 and V is TRBV6-2 or TRBV6-3, with 7 positions matching TRBD2. From germline, CDR1 is MNHEY and CDR2 SVGEGT. The CDR3 has 18 amino acids. V trimming: 6 bases; J trimming: 0 bases; junction bases outside the gene matches: 14. The CDR3 protein is CASRSLDIGGSSYNEQFF. CDR3 DNA: TGTGCCAGCAGATCCCTAGATATCGGGGGGAGCTCCTACAATGAGCAGTTCTTC.